This TCR beta chain was retrieved from a study of blood T cells in healthy people across ages. General observations from the study: Considered underestimates were the diversity estimates obtained from one million T cells.

The second PCR ran roughly 7 to 12 cycles with a sample-barcoded 5' primer and J-beta primers. TCRdb re-derived calls from the 5' RACE reads in MiXCR, one entry per CDR3 protein. The sample consists of approximately 800,000 distinct CDR3 sequences, around 45% of them appearing once. In the case of this clonotype: The antigen remains undetermined.

Material for sequencing was blood. The receptor was isolated from a man aged 80 or over in good health.

CDR3 bases: TGTGCCTGGAGCCACATTACAGGGTCTGGGGCCAACGTCCTGACTTTC. Amino acids: CAWSHITGSGANVLTF. This sequence joins TRBV30 and TRBJ2-6, with D maybe TRBD1 (6 bases). This CDR3 contains 16 residues. Germline V gene data show CDR1 as GTSNPN and CDR2 as SVGIG (reference sequence). V dropped 3 bases and J dropped 1 base, with 13 bases sitting between them.